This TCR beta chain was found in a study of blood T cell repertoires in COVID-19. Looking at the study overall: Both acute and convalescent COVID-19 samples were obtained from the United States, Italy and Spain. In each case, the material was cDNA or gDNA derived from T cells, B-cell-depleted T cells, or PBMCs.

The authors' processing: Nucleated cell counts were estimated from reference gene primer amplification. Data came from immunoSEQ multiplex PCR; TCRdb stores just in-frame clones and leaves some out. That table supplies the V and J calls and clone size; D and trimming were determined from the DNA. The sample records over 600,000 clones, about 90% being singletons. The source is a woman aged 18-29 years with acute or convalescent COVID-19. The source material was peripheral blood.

The CDR3 bases are TGCGCCAGCAGCCCTGGACAGGGATATTCACCCCTCCACTTT. Protein product: CASSPGQGYSPLHF. The chain couples TRBV5-1 to TRBJ1-6, with 8 positions matching TRBD1. CDR1 SGHRS and CDR2 YFSETQ come from the germline V gene. V gave up 4 bases and J gave up 8 bases; unmatched junction bases: 5. The CDR3 extends over 14 amino acids.